The T cell receptor (beta chain) described here comes from a study of blood T cell repertoires in COVID-19. The overall study: From the United States, Italy and Spain came samples of acute and convalescent COVID-19.

This table comes from immunoSEQ multiplex PCR, and its TCRdb copy is limited to in-frame clones, with some not included. This table has 300,000 to 400,000 clones, about nine tenths appearing once. This CDR3 contains 15 residues. Trimming took off 4 bases at V and 0 bases at J, with 14 bases between the two ends. Germline V lookup: CDR1 SGHDT, CDR2 YYEEEE. The sequencing input was peripheral blood. The receptor's source is a young man with COVID-19, enrolled during active disease. V is TRBV5-6 and J is TRBJ2-7; tentatively, D is TRBD1 (6 bases). CDR3 in amino acids: CASSPATGGSYEQYF. For the CDR3, the DNA is TGTGCCAGCAGCCCAGCGACAGGCGGCTCCTACGAGCAGTACTTC.